A selection of T cell receptor beta chains follows, all from one sample in a study of shared clonotypes between healthy human individuals. The repertoire was sequenced with immunoSEQ multiplex PCR; TCRdb's copy has only in-frame clones and lacks some. The sample records around 530,000 clones, around 77% being singletons. The sequenced material came from PBMCs. These receptors were obtained from a woman in her thirties or forties in good health. Some clones in this sample may be carry-over from other donors' samples. Both conserved end residues are part of each CDR3. The order of the fields is V gene, clone size, D gene, J gene, CDR3 DNA, CDR3 protein. The D gene is left open where the match is weak. Not every row has a clone size; where given, it reads once, few, many or a size class.

>TRBV5-1|few|TRBD2|TRBJ2-2
TGCGCCAGCAGCCGCAGGCAGGTAGCGGGGCTCACCGGGGAGCTGTTTTTT
CASSRRQVAGLTGELFF
>TRBV2|many|-|TRBJ1-1
TGTGCCAGCAGTGTAACGACACTTAACACTGAAGCTTTCTTT
CASSVTTLNTEAFF
>TRBV15|-|-|TRBJ2-7
TGTGCCACCAGCAGAGATGGCAACCGTAGGAACGAGCAGTACTTC
CATSRDGNRRNEQYF
>TRBV28|-|-|TRBJ2-2
TGTGCCAGCAGTCCGTCTACAGGGCTTGGAACCGGGGAGCTGTTTTTT
CASSPSTGLGTGELFF
>TRBV21-1|-|-|TRBJ1-1
TGTGCCAGCAGTCCGGACAGGGGGACTAGCCCTGAAGCTTTCTTT
CASSPDRGTSPEAFF
>TRBV4-1|-|-|TRBJ1-1
TGCGCCAGCAGCCAAGGTCGGGCCAGGGTGAACACTGAAGCTTTCTTT
CASSQGRARVNTEAFF
>TRBV28|-|-|TRBJ1-2
TGTGCCACCCGTGAGGCGCGCGGCTACACCTTC
CATREARGYTF
>TRBV6-1|-|-|TRBJ2-7
TGTGCCAGCAGCTTGCGAGACAAGCTCTACGAGCAGTACTTC
CASSLRDKLYEQYF
>TRBV10-3|-|-|TRBJ1-6
TGTGCCATCAGTGTTGGGGGGGGCAGCCACTATAATTCACCCCTCCACTTT
CAISVGGGSHYNSPLHF
>TRBV5-1|-|TRBD1|TRBJ2-7
TGCGCCAGCAGCCCGACAGGGGAGTACGAGCAGTACTTC
CASSPTGEYEQYF
>TRBV10-1|-|-|TRBJ2-7
TGCGCCAGCAGTGCCCAGCGGACCTCCTACGAGCAGTACTTC
CASSAQRTSYEQYF
>TRBV4-2|-|TRBD2|TRBJ2-5
TGTGCCAGCAGCCAAGGGCTGACGGGAGGGGAAGAGACCCAGTACTTC
CASSQGLTGGEETQYF
>TRBV4-2|once|-|TRBJ2-1
TGTGCCAGCAGTCCCCCCCTTGCGGCCTACAATGAGCAGTTCTTC
CASSPPLAAYNEQFF
>TRBV5-6|-|-|TRBJ2-5
TGTGCCAGCAGCAAGACCGGGACTTTTCAAGAGACCCAGTACTTC
CASSKTGTFQETQYF
>TRBV19|-|-|TRBJ1-1
TGTGCCAGTAGTATTAGGGCGGGTGATTGGGCTTTCTTT
CASSIRAGDWAFF
>TRBV7-6|once|TRBD1|TRBJ2-7
TGTGCCAGCAGCTTAGGACAGGGGGCCAACTACGAGCAGTACTTC
CASSLGQGANYEQYF
>TRBV2|-|-|TRBJ2-7
TGTGCCAGCAGTGGGAGCCTCTCCTACGAGCAGTACTTC
CASSGSLSYEQYF
>TRBV4-1|-|-|TRBJ2-3
TGCGCCAGCAGCCAAGATGGAGGGATAGGGGCCGGGACGCAGTATTTT
CASSQDGGIGAGTQYF
>TRBV4-1|-|-|TRBJ2-7
TGCGCCAGCAGCGCTGGACAGACTTGGGGAGAGCAGTACTTC
CASSAGQTWGEQYF
>TRBV7-9|-|TRBD1|TRBJ1-5
TGTGCCAGCAGCTCCGATCGGACAGGGGGGAGTCAGCCCCAGCATTTT
CASSSDRTGGSQPQHF
>TRBV7-9|-|TRBD1|TRBJ1-3
TGTGCCAGTGACAGGGATGGAAACACCATATATTTT
CASDRDGNTIYF
>TRBV6-6|-|TRBD1|TRBJ2-5
TGTGCCAGCAGAAAAGGGGGCGCAGAGACCCAGTACTTC
CASRKGGAETQYF
>TRBV18|-|-|TRBJ2-1
TGTGCCAGCCAACTCAGGGGCTACAATGAGCAGTTCTTC
CASQLRGYNEQFF
>TRBV7-9|-|TRBD1|TRBJ2-1
TGTGCCAGCAGTTTCGGACAGGGGTCCTACAATGAGCAGTTCTTC
CASSFGQGSYNEQFF
>TRBV6-4|-|-|TRBJ2-2
TGTGCCAGCAGCGTGTCTAACACCGGGGAGCTGTTTTTT
CASSVSNTGELFF
>TRBV7-2|once|TRBD1|TRBJ1-4
TGTGCCAGCGGACGCGGACAGGGGGAAAAACTGTTTTTT
CASGRGQGEKLFF
>TRBV28|-|-|TRBJ1-3
TGTGCCAGCAGTTCCTCCGGGCAATATGATGGAAACACCATATATTTT
CASSSSGQYDGNTIYF
>TRBV18|few|TRBD1|TRBJ2-4
TGTGCCAGCTCACAATCGACAGGGGGTATGGACATTCAGTACTTC
CASSQSTGGMDIQYF
>TRBV28|few|TRBD1|TRBJ1-5
TGTGCCAGCAGTTTATTCAGGGGGGGCCTTTATAGCAATCAGCCCCAGCATTTT
CASSLFRGGLYSNQPQHF
>TRBV28|-|-|TRBJ1-6
TGTGCCAGCAGTTTTAGTGACGCCCAGGTGTTT
CASSFSDAQVF
>TRBV18|-|-|TRBJ1-1
TGTGCCAGCTCACCAATTCCCGATTCGGAAGCTTTCTTT
CASSPIPDSEAFF
>TRBV15|-|-|TRBJ1-1
TGTGCCACCAGCAGTTACATGGGACGGCCGAACACTGAAGCTTTCTTT
CATSSYMGRPNTEAFF
>TRBV25-1|-|-|TRBJ2-5
TGTGCCAGCAGTACGACGTCAGGATTACAGTACTTC
CASSTTSGLQYF
>TRBV30|-|-|TRBJ1-2
TGTGCCTGGAGTGGGGGACTGGGCTATGGCTACACCTTC
CAWSGGLGYGYTF
>TRBV30|-|-|TRBJ2-2
TGTGCCTGGAGGACGGACCTGGCGAACACCGGGGAGCTGTTTTTT
CAWRTDLANTGELFF
>TRBV30|-|-|TRBJ1-4
TGTGCCTGGAGTGTTGGTTCAGGAGGTAATGAAAAACTGTTTTTT
CAWSVGSGGNEKLFF
>TRBV5-1|-|TRBD1|TRBJ2-2
TGCGCCAGCAGCTCGAACCCGACAGGGCCCGGGGAGCTGTTTTTT
CASSSNPTGPGELFF